This T cell receptor (beta chain) was sequenced during a study of beta chain features in type 1 diabetes. Broader study findings: In patients and controls equally, PCR might favor templates that are shorter. All four CD4+ subsets of Type 1 diabetes patients contained TCRB CDR3s that were moderately but significantly shorter.

CDR1 is SGHVS and CDR2 is FQNEAQ in the germline V gene. Trimming pared 4 bases from V and 5 bases from J, leaving 8 bases between. CDR3 length equals 12 residues. Blood was collected once per donor into heparin, averaging around 120 mL. Concerning this clone: Its antigen is not known.

TCRB transcripts that were expressed got sequenced, as all of the isolated RNA had been reverse transcribed. The method was immunoSEQ multiplex PCR; TCRdb's version includes in-frame clones alone and lacks a portion of them. The table records under 150,000 clones, under 60% of them present only once. The V call is TRBV7-8, the J call TRBJ2-5; D is unresolved. What was sequenced was Tregs from blood. The sequence was obtained from a man aged 18-30 years in good health. The DNA for the CDR3 is TGTGCCAGCAGCTCCCTCCGGGAGACCCAGTACTTC. Translating it yields CASSSLRETQYF.